This passage covers 12 T cell receptor beta chains from one sample sequenced in a study of T cell changes during pregnancy in multiple sclerosis. Sequencing used immunoSEQ multiplex PCR; TCRdb keeps in-frame clones, though not all of them. The data show some 45,000 clones, around nine tenths seen once. Sequenced here: CD4+ T cells from peripheral blood mononuclear cells, sampled after pregnancy. These receptors all stem from a female donor with multiple sclerosis, enrolled in a pregnancy study.

This clone was picked up a small number of times. This chain uses TRBV28 with TRBJ2-7; TRBD1 aligns across 11 bases. V shed 6 bases and J 3 bases; nucleotides not matched to a gene: 7. The germline gives CDR1 MDHEN, CDR2 SYDVKM. This CDR3 region has 15 residues. The CDR3 protein is CASRRRTGGGYEQYF. For the CDR3, the DNA is TGTGCCAGCAGGAGGCGGACAGGGGGCGGCTACGAGCAGTACTTC.

This chain joins TRBV5-1 and TRBJ1-3, with D possibly TRBD1 on 6 matching bases. The CDR3 contains 14 residues. V gave up 4 bases and J gave up 2 bases, with 10 bases separating them. CDR1 is SGHRS, CDR2 YFSETQ, per germline. This CDR3 is CASSPRQAGNTIYF. CDR3 DNA: TGCGCCAGCAGCCCCAGACAGGCTGGAAACACCATATATTTT.

The chain joins TRBV9 to TRBJ2-7, with D tentatively TRBD1 (6 bases). The CDR3 is 15 residues long. Germline V gene data show CDR1 as SGDLS and CDR2 as YYNGEE. The V end lost 2 bases, the J end lost 6 bases, and 18 bases lay between the germline ends. The CDR3 is CASSVYGGTSSEQYF. The DNA for the CDR3 is TGTGCCAGCAGCGTCTATGGGGGCACTTCAAGCGAGCAGTACTTC. Filled out from reference TRBV9 and TRBJ2-7, the complete variable domain reads DSGVTQTPKHLITATGQRVTLRCSPRSGDLSVYWYQQSLDQGLQFLIQYYNGEERAKGNILERFSAQQFPDLHSELNLSSLELGDSALYFCASSVYGGTSSEQYFGPGTRLTVT.

The chain has TRBV7-8 and TRBJ1-2, with 11 bases identical to TRBD1. Trimming at V came to 1 base and at J to 4 bases, leaving 8 bases not matched to a gene. The length of the CDR3 is 17 residues. Germline CDR1 SGHVS, CDR2 FQNEAQ. CDR3 coding DNA: TGTGCCAGCAGCTTAGGGACAGGGGGCGCGAGTAGCTATGGCTACACCTTC. It codes for CASSLGTGGASSYGYTF.

V usage is TRBV30 and J usage is TRBJ2-2, with TRBD2 matching over 9 bases. Germline V lookup: CDR1 GTSNPN, CDR2 SVGIG (reference sequence). This CDR3 spans 15 amino acids. V lost 4 bases, J lost 3 bases, and 6 bases stayed unmatched. The chain's CDR3 is CAWNLPSGDTGELFF. Written as DNA, the CDR3 is TGTGCCTGGAACCTCCCTAGCGGGGACACCGGGGAGCTGTTTTTT. The variable domain in full, completed from reference TRBV30 and TRBJ2-2, reads SQTIHQWPATLVQPVGSPLSLECTVEGTSNPNLYWYRQAAGRGLQLLFYSVGIGQISSEVPQNLSASRPQDRQFILSSKKLLLSDSGFYLCAWNLPSGDTGELFFGEGSRLTVL.

The chain recombines TRBV4-1 with TRBJ1-4, with 11 bases identical to TRBD1. Trimming cost V 4 bases and J 4 bases; bases outside gene matches: 11. The CDR3 contains 18 residues. CDR1 and CDR2 (germline): MGHRA, YSYEKL. DNA for the CDR3: TGCGCCAGCAGCCCCAAGATAACCGGGACAGGGGGTAATGAAAAACTGTTTTTT. As protein: CASSPKITGTGGNEKLFF.

The V call is TRBV27, the J call TRBJ2-2, with D perhaps matching TRBD1 (5 bases). Trimming stripped 5 bases from V and 5 bases from J, with 21 bases between. The CDR3 sequence is 17 residues long. Germline CDR1 and CDR2: MNHEY and SMNVEV (reference sequence). CDR3 in amino acids: CASSPQRGRGWTGELFF. The CDR3 DNA is TGTGCCAGCAGTCCGCAAAGGGGAAGGGGCTGGACCGGGGAGCTGTTTTTT.

The chain uses TRBV6-1 and TRBJ1-5; no reliable D call. In germline, CDR1 is MNHNS, CDR2 SASEGT. The CDR3 length is 14 residues. V gave up 4 bases and J gave up 2 bases, with 9 bases separating them. The CDR3 sequence: CASSGDGGNQPQHF. The CDR3 bases are TGTGCCAGCAGTGGCGACGGAGGCAATCAGCCCCAGCATTTT.

This chain joins TRBV15 and TRBJ2-3, with TRBD1 matching over 7 bases. The CDR3 is 14 residues long. V lost 8 bases, J lost 5 bases, and 10 bases stayed unmatched. Per germline, CDR1 LNHNV and CDR2 YYDKDF (reference sequence). Here the CDR3 reads CATLEQGSVDTQYF. CDR3 nucleotides: TGTGCCACCCTCGAACAGGGGTCAGTAGATACGCAGTATTTT.

The J gene is TRBJ1-6, the V gene TRBV27; possible D gene TRBD1, 5 bases. Germline CDR1 is MNHEY and CDR2 is SMNVEV (reference sequence). The CDR3 loop spans 16 amino acids. Trimming removed 2 bases at V and 2 bases at J, with 10 bases between. The CDR3 protein is CASSLNQGTYNSPLHF. CDR3 sequence (DNA): TGTGCCAGCAGTTTAAACCAGGGAACCTATAATTCACCCCTCCACTTT.

This sequence joins TRBV11-2 and TRBJ2-7; D is unclear. Looked up from germline, CDR1 is SGHAT and CDR2 is FQNNGV. The CDR3 has 13 residues. Deletions cut 5 bases from V and 0 bases from J, with 8 bases between. The CDR3 sequence: CASSADISYEQYF. For the CDR3, the DNA is TGTGCCAGCAGCGCAGATATCTCCTACGAGCAGTACTTC.

CDR3 nucleotide sequence: TGCGCCAGCAGCCAAGGAGGCACTAGCACAGATACGCAGTATTTT. As protein: CASSQGGTSTDTQYF. The genes are TRBV4-3 and TRBJ2-3, with D unclear. The CDR3 totals 15 residues. V was trimmed by 1 base and J by 0 bases, leaving 8 bases between them. Germline V CDR1 and CDR2: LGHNA, YSLEER.